This T cell receptor (beta chain) stems from a study of T cells in Graves' hyperthyroidism and ophthalmopathy (dated by TCRdb to 2018 to 2020). A note on the overall study: Peripheral blood samples were taken at initial diagnosis, before any treatment was given. TCR V-J signatures able to tell the groups apart were searched for in a discovery cohort of more than 90 patients, of whom about 40 had Graves' ophthalmopathy and roughly 58 had stable Graves' hyperthyroidism. Prospective prediction of ophthalmopathy was tested in an independent validation cohort consisting of fewer than 20 hyperthyroidism patients and 17 patients who later progressed to ophthalmopathy. The 90 to 100 discovery patients were randomly split 7:3 into training and test sets. Thyroid tissue and blood T-cell repertoires from several Graves' hyperthyroidism patients were also compared in the study. After blood sampling, hyperthyroidism patients were treated with methimazole at a starting dose of 30 mg daily, and ophthalmopathy patients were treated with high-dose intravenous methylprednisolone. TCR Vbeta CDR3 sequencing of roughly 140 peripheral blood samples (under 45 ophthalmopathy, about 75 hyperthyroidism and roughly 17 progressor patients) is reported in the paper.

Amplification of TCR beta CDR3 regions was carried out from RNA transcripts. The TCR CDR3 was subjected to a first round of RT-PCR using the HTBI primer set and the Qiagen OneStep RT-PCR kit. Libraries were constructed in a second round of multiplex PCR, after which size selection and purification were carried out. The libraries were sequenced on an Illumina HiSeq2000 using paired-end 100 bp reads. Per the original workflow: Raw data were processed with SOAPnuke, discarding reads with adapters, uncalled bases, mean Phred below 15, or no exact constant-primer or identifier match. COPE v1.2.5 was used to merge high-quality paired reads, and clonotypes were defined as unique nucleotide sequences. Clonotypes were aligned to IMGT TRBV, TRBD and TRBJ reference segments using MiTCR v1.1. Analysis was restricted to V-J combinations with a frequency above 0.0001, which covered 99.2% of repertoires. The TCS score was defined as F50 (clonal expansion) divided by E x V (chaos), with BLOSUM62-based TCRdist calculated between CDR3 peptides within each V-J. Welch's t-statistics and random forest reduced 500 to 550 V-J features to 13, which were used in a naive Bayes classifier (R e1071). TCRdb reran the public reads through fastp at Q25 and MiXCR, keeping productive beta chains. Entries are consolidated by CDR3 protein sequence, retaining the most common genes and DNA. The V and J calls were determined by TCRdb, not by the authors. The sample table records about 480,000 distinct CDR3 sequences; roughly 14% of these occur just once. Around 17% of the sample rests with the top ten.

V and J are truncated by 5 bases and 5 bases respectively, leaving an intervening sequence of 18 bases. Inclusive of the bounding cysteine and phenylalanine, the CDR3 is 15 residues long. Just CDR3 DNA is preserved here, 45 bases in frame from base 1. CDR1 SGHAT and CDR2 FQNNGV are derived from the germline V gene. Stable Graves' hyperthyroidism was defined as no progression to ophthalmopathy during 18 months of follow-up. Hyperthyroidism patients were aged 18 to 65 years and newly diagnosed, with disease duration of less than 2 months. Exclusion was applied to patients with uncontrolled infections, other autoimmune diseases, pregnancy or lactation. Diagnoses were established on the basis of clinical symptoms, serum thyroxine and TRAb, thyroid ultrasound, and orbital computed tomography. PBMCs were isolated from 7.5 to 10 ml of fresh peripheral blood by Ficoll-Paque density gradient centrifugation. Total RNA was extracted using Trizol reagent, and RNA quality was assessed on an Agilent 2100 Bioanalyzer.

Overall study results and their limits: Ophthalmopathy was separated from stable hyperthyroidism by a 13 V-J signature model, with about 86% sensitivity and about 84% specificity obtained in cross-validation and 80%/75% obtained in testing. In validation, the model predicted progression to ophthalmopathy a median of roughly 6.2 months before onset, with about 70% sensitivity and about 72% specificity. Most expanded thyroid clonotypes (frequency above 0.001) were also found in blood, which suggests that blood repertoires may mirror thyroid immune responses. Sample size was not statistically predetermined, and blinding of investigators to group allocation was not performed.

This clonotype was found many times. No antigen is known for it. Qualities for individual bases were not recorded, and no much larger clone is one base off. This clonotype originated in a young woman with Graves' hyperthyroidism. Recombination connected TRBV11-2 to TRBJ2-5; TRBD2 is possibly the D segment (6 matching bases). The sequencing input was blood. CDR3 reads: CASSGRDSGLETQYF. The sequenced DNA is TGTGCCAGCAGCGGCCGGGACTCAGGTCTTGAGACCCAGTACTTC.